These 16 T cell receptor beta chains were sequenced from one sample in a study of blood T cell repertoires in COVID-19. Produced via immunoSEQ multiplex PCR; TCRdb's table is partial and in-frame only. Of fewer than 85,000 clones listed, about 76% are singletons. Sequenced: peripheral blood. Receptor source: a woman of 80 years or more with active or convalescent COVID-19.

The chain carries TRBV19 and TRBJ2-7; possibly TRBD1 for D (6 bases). Germline V gene lookup returns CDR1 LNHDA and CDR2 SQIVND (reference sequence). The CDR3 length is 13 residues. The V and J ends lost 9 bases and 2 bases respectively, with 14 bases between them. The CDR3 DNA reads TGTGCCAGAAAAACAGGGAGACCCTACGAGCAGTACTTC. Translation gives CARKTGRPYEQYF.

This clone has a handful of counts. V is TRBV28 and J is TRBJ1-5; possibly TRBD1 for D (6 bases). V was pared by 8 bases and J by 5 bases, with 10 bases between. This CDR3 contains 12 residues. Germline CDR1 reads MDHEN; CDR2 reads SYDVKM. CDR3 protein: CASAGGHQPQHF. The CDR3 coding sequence is TGTGCCAGCGCCGGGGGGCATCAGCCCCAGCATTTT.

V is TRBV6-2 or TRBV6-3 and J is TRBJ1-1; unclear D gene. This CDR3 comprises 12 residues. CDR1 is MNHEY, CDR2 SVGEGT, per germline. V lost 4 bases, J lost 0 bases, and 3 bases lay in between. The CDR3 reads CASSSVNTEAFF. The CDR3 nucleotides are TGTGCCAGCAGTTCAGTGAACACTGAAGCTTTCTTT.

The rearrangement joins TRBV5-1 to TRBJ2-3, with 7 bases lining up with TRBD1. The CDR3 loop spans 15 amino acids. CDR1 is SGHRS and CDR2 is YFSETQ in the germline V gene. The V gene end was trimmed by 4 bases and the J gene end by 5 bases; junction bases not matched to a gene: 10. DNA for the CDR3: TGCGCCAGCAGCCCCACCGAGGGGGCGGGAGATACGCAGTATTTT. The encoded protein is CASSPTEGAGDTQYF.

A single count supports this clone. The V gene is TRBV28, the J gene TRBJ1-6; D gene ambiguous. This CDR3 has 17 residues. Looked up from germline, CDR1 is MDHEN and CDR2 is SYDVKM. V was pared by 5 bases and J by 0 bases, with 14 bases between. CDR3 protein: CASSMPGFSSYNSPLHF. CDR3 nucleotides: TGTGCCAGCAGTATGCCAGGCTTTAGCTCCTATAATTCACCCCTCCACTTT.

The chain recombines TRBV20-1 with TRBJ1-4; D may be TRBD1 (5 bases). V was shortened by 4 bases and J by 4 bases, with 16 bases between the two germline ends. Per the germline V gene, CDR1 is DFQATT and CDR2 is SNEGSKA (reference sequence). The CDR3 runs to 15 residues. The CDR3 protein is CSAIDGGGNNEKLFF. In DNA, the CDR3 is TGCAGTGCTATTGACGGGGGTGGGAATAATGAAAAACTGTTTTTT.

J is TRBJ2-3 and V is TRBV5-6; 9 positions match TRBD2. V lost 1 base and J lost 6; bases outside the gene matches: 6. Germline V lookup: CDR1 SGHDT, CDR2 YYEEEE. The CDR3 runs to 15 residues. The CDR3 sequence is CASSLLAGGADTQYF. CDR3 coding DNA: TGTGCCAGCAGCTTGTTGGCGGGGGGGGCGGATACGCAGTATTTT.

The chain combines TRBV18 with TRBJ2-2; 7 positions agree with TRBD1. Germline trimming cut 6 bases from V and 4 bases from J; bases unmatched to any gene: 5. CDR3 length: 14 amino acids. Germline V gene lookup returns CDR1 KGHSH and CDR2 LQKENI. The CDR3 spells CASSQDRATGELFF. CDR3 nucleotides: TGTGCCAGCTCCCAAGACAGGGCCACCGGGGAGCTGTTTTTT.

The chain joins TRBV4-2 to TRBJ1-6; 7 nucleotides align to TRBD1. J lost 5 bases, V lost 4 bases, and 5 bases had no gene match. This CDR3 is built from 15 residues. Looked up from germline, CDR1 is LGHNA and CDR2 is YNFKEQ. The CDR3 DNA sequence: TGTGCCAGCAGCCGTGACGGGACAGATAATTCACCCCTCCACTTT. Translating gives CASSRDGTDNSPLHF.

Notes on this clone: The same CDR3 also results from other DNA sequences found in this sample. V is TRBV5-6 and J is TRBJ2-3; TRBD1 agrees at 10 bases. In germline, CDR1 is SGHDT, CDR2 YYEEEE. This CDR3 spans 15 amino acids. J lost 5 bases, V lost 2 bases, and 5 bases had no gene match. The CDR3 bases are TGTGCCAGCAGCTTTCGGGGGACAGGGGTAGATACGCAGTATTTT. The encoded protein is CASSFRGTGVDTQYF.

The rearrangement joins TRBV7-9 to TRBJ2-7; a weak D match, TRBD1 (6 bases). V lost 3 bases and J 2 bases, leaving 14 bases between the germline ends. Per germline, CDR1 SEHNR and CDR2 FQNEAQ (reference sequence). This CDR3 region has 15 residues. DNA for the CDR3: TGTGCCAGCAGCTTCACAGGGATCTCGGCCTACGAGCAGTACTTC. It yields the protein CASSFTGISAYEQYF.

The chain combines TRBV19 with TRBJ2-1, with D possibly being TRBD1 (6 bases). CDR1 and CDR2 (germline): LNHDA, SQIVND (reference sequence). The V gene lost 1 base and the J gene lost 3 bases, with 13 bases spanning the gap. CDR3 length equals 16 residues. CDR3 sequence: CASSIGRDIVYNEQFF. Written as DNA, the CDR3 is TGTGCCAGTAGTATAGGCCGGGACATTGTCTACAATGAGCAGTTCTTC.

J is TRBJ2-2 and V is TRBV6-5, with 9 bases matching TRBD1. The V segment lost 2 bases and the J segment 6 bases; nucleotides outside the gene matches: 7. The CDR3 runs to 16 residues. From germline, CDR1 is MNHEY and CDR2 SVGAGI. Here the CDR3 DNA reads TGTGCCAGCAGTTACCTGGGACAGGGTGGGGCCGGGGAGCTGTTTTTT. Translated: CASSYLGQGGAGELFF.

This chain links TRBV4-3 with TRBJ1-6, with 7 positions matching TRBD1. The trim removed 3 bases at V and 5 bases at J, leaving 7 bases unmatched. Germline assignment: CDR1 LGHNA and CDR2 YSLEER. The CDR3 is 16 amino acids. CDR3 DNA sequence: TGCGCCAGCAGCCAGCACACCGGGACAGATAATTCACCCCTCCACTTT. Translating it yields CASSQHTGTDNSPLHF.

The J gene is TRBJ1-4, the V gene TRBV28; the match to TRBD1 covers 12 bases. CDR1 is MDHEN and CDR2 is SYDVKM in the germline V gene. J gave up 8 bases and V 2 bases, and 3 bases lay outside the gene matches. The CDR3 contains 15 residues. CDR3 loop: CASSLGDRGREKLFF. CDR3 nucleotide sequence: TGTGCCAGCAGTTTAGGGGACAGGGGGCGGGAAAAACTGTTTTTT.

This chain connects TRBV7-2 to TRBJ2-3; the D gene is possibly TRBD2 (5 bases). This CDR3 is built from 14 residues. Between the trimmed V and J ends, which lost 3 bases and 1 base, there was a span of 8 bases. Germline CDR1 SGHTA, CDR2 FQGNSA. The CDR3 nucleotides read TGTGCCAGCAGCTTCGACTACCGCACAGATACGCAGTATTTT. Protein product: CASSFDYRTDTQYF.